This record concerns one TCR beta chain sequence. Its antigen is not known. The method was immunoSEQ multiplex PCR; TCRdb's version includes in-frame clones alone and lacks a portion of them. The data show 120,000 to 150,000 clones, with 65% to 90% seen just once and less than 20% held by the top ten. The CDR3 is 15 amino acids. The trim removed 7 bases at V and 5 bases at J, leaving 10 bases unmatched. In germline, CDR1 is MDHEN, CDR2 SYDVKM. This sample is part of a study of radiation and T cells in renal cell carcinoma. Study observations and caveats: No pretreatment tumor biopsies were available for baseline clonotypes. Top tumor clonotypes rose in blood 2 weeks post-radiation, then contracted.

This sample's time point: blood 4 weeks post-SBRT, at nephrectomy. The treatment here: 15 Gy SBRT to primary tumor, nephrectomy 4 weeks later. Nephrectomy followed 15 Gy stereotactic body radiation by 4 weeks. Serial blood draws occurred at baseline and 2 and 4 weeks post-SBRT. This clonotype was obtained from a woman in her forties or fifties with renal cell carcinoma. Specimen: blood, collected from a patient whose treatment included radiotherapy and nephrectomy. The chain carries TRBV28 and TRBJ2-5; 10 nucleotides line up with TRBD1. This CDR3 reads CASTLTGGEWETQYF. The DNA of the CDR3 is TGTGCCAGCACCCTGACAGGGGGCGAGTGGGAGACCCAGTACTTC. The full variable domain, completed using reference TRBV28 and TRBJ2-5, is DVKVTQSSRYLVKRTGEKVFLECVQDMDHENMFWYRQDPGLGLRLIYFSYDVKMKEKGDIPEGYSVSREKKERFSLILESASTNQTSMYLCASTLTGGEWETQYFGPGTRLLVL.